Listed below are T cell receptor beta chains from one sample, sequenced in a study of metastatic and nonmetastatic thyroid tumors. TCRdb ran MiXCR on the PCR reads. The sample lists around 50,000 clones, just under 30% occurring once. Sequencing used blood. The receptor set was obtained from a female donor with papillary thyroid cancer or a benign thyroid nodule (not recorded which). Some clones in this sample may be carry-over from other donors' samples. The CDR3 runs from the conserved cysteine through the conserved F or W. A D gene is named only where the DNA matches it firmly. Size values are once, few and many counts, or a class for expanded clones, and some rows have none.

clone size: .
J gene: TRBJ2-1
V gene: TRBV11-2
D gene: TRBD1
CDR3 DNA: TGTGCCAGCAGCTTCCAACGGGGACAGGGATACAATGAGCAGTTCTTC
CDR3 protein: CASSFQRGQGYNEQFF

clone size: .
J gene: TRBJ2-1
V gene: TRBV4-1
D gene: .
CDR3 DNA: TGCGCCAGCAGCCAAGATAGGACAGTCCCGGGGGATGAGCAGTTCTTC
CDR3 protein: CASSQDRTVPGDEQFF

clone size: few
J gene: TRBJ1-3
V gene: TRBV12-3/TRBV12-4
D gene: .
CDR3 DNA: TGTGCCAGCAGTTTAACTAGTGCGCCGGGAAACACCATATATTTT
CDR3 protein: CASSLTSAPGNTIYF

clone size: few
J gene: TRBJ2-7
V gene: TRBV2
D gene: .
CDR3 DNA: TGTGCCAGCAGGTCGGACGGATCCTACGAGCAGTACTTC
CDR3 protein: CASRSDGSYEQYF

clone size: few
J gene: TRBJ2-3
V gene: TRBV19
D gene: TRBD2
CDR3 DNA: TGTGCCAGTAGTACAGTAGCGGGTAGCACAGATACGCAGTATTTT
CDR3 protein: CASSTVAGSTDTQYF

clone size: few
J gene: TRBJ2-3
V gene: TRBV24-1
D gene: .
CDR3 DNA: TGTGCCACCAAACCAGCCGGTCGCACAGATACGCAGTATTTT
CDR3 protein: CATKPAGRTDTQYF

clone size: .
J gene: TRBJ2-7
V gene: TRBV3-1
D gene: .
CDR3 DNA: TGTGCCAGCAGCCTACAGAGGGAGCAGTACTTC
CDR3 protein: CASSLQREQYF

clone size: many
J gene: TRBJ1-1
V gene: TRBV6-1
D gene: .
CDR3 DNA: TGTGCCAGCAGTATGGGGGCGCCGGGTACTGAAGCTTTCTTT
CDR3 protein: CASSMGAPGTEAFF

clone size: few
J gene: TRBJ2-1
V gene: TRBV10-3
D gene: TRBD1
CDR3 DNA: TGTGCCATCAGTCCGTCGGACAGGGGGAATCAGTTCTTC
CDR3 protein: CAISPSDRGNQFF

clone size: few
J gene: TRBJ2-2
V gene: TRBV7-8
D gene: TRBD1
CDR3 DNA: TGTGCCAGCAGCTTCACAGGGGGCGGGACCGGGGAGCTGTTTTTT
CDR3 protein: CASSFTGGGTGELFF

clone size: .
J gene: TRBJ2-1
V gene: TRBV7-2
D gene: TRBD2
CDR3 DNA: TGTGCCAGCAGTCCTAGCGGGAGGGCCCGGGGTGAGCAGTTCTTC
CDR3 protein: CASSPSGRARGEQFF

clone size: few
J gene: TRBJ1-1
V gene: TRBV20-1
D gene: TRBD1
CDR3 DNA: TGCAGTGCTAGGAGGACAGGAGAAGAAGCTTTCTTT
CDR3 protein: CSARRTGEEAFF

clone size: few
J gene: TRBJ2-3
V gene: TRBV6-2/TRBV6-3
D gene: .
CDR3 DNA: TGTGCCAGCAGTTGGGGCGGCACAGATACGCAGTATTTT
CDR3 protein: CASSWGGTDTQYF

clone size: .
J gene: TRBJ1-6
V gene: TRBV4-1
D gene: .
CDR3 DNA: TGCGCCAGCAGCCAAGATTGGGGGAAAGTGGGTTCACCCCTCCACTTT
CDR3 protein: CASSQDWGKVGSPLHF

clone size: few
J gene: TRBJ2-7
V gene: TRBV4-1
D gene: .
CDR3 DNA: TGCGCCAGCAGCCAAGAGGTGGCGCAGAACCCGCGGGAGCAGTACTTC
CDR3 protein: CASSQEVAQNPREQYF

clone size: .
J gene: TRBJ2-7
V gene: TRBV4-2
D gene: TRBD1
CDR3 DNA: TGTGCCAGCAGCAGGGACAGGGACTCCTACGAGCAGTACTTC
CDR3 protein: CASSRDRDSYEQYF

clone size: .
J gene: TRBJ1-5
V gene: TRBV19
D gene: .
CDR3 DNA: TGTGCCACAACGGGCAGTATACGCAATCAGCCCCAGCATTTT
CDR3 protein: CATTGSIRNQPQHF

clone size: .
J gene: TRBJ2-5
V gene: TRBV28
D gene: .
CDR3 DNA: TGTGCCAGCAGGCCGGGTAAGGGATACCAAGAGACCCAGTACTTC
CDR3 protein: CASRPGKGYQETQYF

clone size: few
J gene: TRBJ2-5
V gene: TRBV24-1
D gene: TRBD2
CDR3 DNA: TGTGCCACCAGTGAAGCGGGAGGGCATGAAGAGACCCAGTACTTC
CDR3 protein: CATSEAGGHEETQYF

clone size: .
J gene: TRBJ2-2
V gene: TRBV19
D gene: TRBD2
CDR3 DNA: TGTGCCAGTAGTACGGGACTAGCGAACACCGGGGAGCTGTTTTTT
CDR3 protein: CASSTGLANTGELFF

clone size: many
J gene: TRBJ1-2
V gene: TRBV5-6
D gene: .
CDR3 DNA: TGTGCCAGCAGTACCGTTATGGGTCAAGCTAACTATGGCTACACCTTC
CDR3 protein: CASSTVMGQANYGYTF